These T cell receptor beta chains were read from a single sample in a study of technical replicates of blood from a few donors. Measured with immunoSEQ multiplex PCR; TCRdb has only the in-frame clones, and not every one. The table shows roughly 80,000 clones, with around 91% occurring only once. The sequenced sample consisted of T cells isolated from PBMCs. These receptors originate from a human donor in good health. Each CDR3 is given with its conserved first and last residue. A D gene is named only where the DNA matches it firmly. Expanded clones are given a class, and other clones once, few, many or no size at all.

-,TRBJ1-2,14,-,TRBV4-1,CASSQEPVNYGYTF,TGCGCCAGCAGCCAAGAGCCGGTCAACTATGGCTACACCTTC
-,TRBJ2-2,14,-,TRBV9,CASSVLIDTGELFF,TGTGCCAGCAGCGTATTAATTGACACCGGGGAGCTGTTTTTT
-,TRBJ2-1,13,once,TRBV28,CASRHPRVIEQFF,TGTGCCAGCAGACATCCCAGGGTTATTGAGCAGTTCTTC
-,TRBJ1-1,13,-,TRBV6-1,CASNLSKNTEAFF,TGTGCCAGCAACCTATCAAAGAACACTGAAGCTTTCTTT
TRBD1,TRBJ1-2,13,-,TRBV27,CATHRPGGYGYTF,TGTGCCACCCACCGACCAGGGGGCTATGGTTACACCTTC
TRBD1,TRBJ1-2,14,-,TRBV10-2,CASHTDRNSYGYTF,TGCGCCAGCCATACGGACAGGAATTCCTATGGCTACACCTTC
TRBD2,TRBJ2-7,15,-,TRBV9,CASSVGSSGTYEQYF,TGTGCCAGCAGCGTAGGGAGTAGCGGGACCTACGAGCAGTACTTC
-,TRBJ1-1,16,-,TRBV4-3,CASSQGSRGGSAEAFF,TGCGCCAGCAGCCAAGGGTCGCGAGGCGGTAGCGCTGAAGCTTTCTTT
-,TRBJ2-7,17,-,TRBV28,CASSFPPTRLAGHEQYF,TGTGCCAGCAGTTTCCCCCCTACTAGATTAGCAGGCCACGAGCAGTACTTC
TRBD1,TRBJ1-1,17,-,TRBV7-2,CASSKRTGTDPGTEAFF,TGTGCCAGCAGTAAAAGGACAGGGACAGACCCGGGGACTGAAGCTTTCTTT
TRBD2,TRBJ2-3,15,-,TRBV9,CASSISGSLLDTQYF,TGTGCCAGCAGCATTAGCGGGAGTTTGTTGGATACGCAGTATTTT
-,TRBJ2-7,13,-,TRBV2,CASSVRGSYEQYF,TGTGCCAGCAGTGTCCGGGGATCCTACGAGCAGTACTTC
TRBD2,TRBJ2-1,13,-,TRBV29-1,CSAGTSGNSEQFF,TGCAGCGCTGGGACTAGCGGGAATAGCGAGCAGTTCTTC
-,TRBJ1-1,15,-,TRBV7-2,CASSLVAGKGTEAFF,TGTGCCAGCAGCTTAGTGGCAGGGAAGGGCACTGAAGCTTTCTTT
-,TRBJ1-5,15,-,TRBV5-1,CASSLASGDGQPQHF,TGCGCCAGCAGCTTGGCCAGCGGGGACGGACAGCCCCAGCATTTT
TRBD1,TRBJ1-1,13,-,TRBV6-5,CASSYRTGTEAFF,TGTGCCAGCAGTTACCGGACAGGCACTGAAGCTTTCTTT
-,TRBJ2-7,14,once,TRBV4-1,CASSRDMGTYEQYF,TGCGCCAGCAGCCGTGACATGGGCACCTACGAGCAGTACTTC